The entry that follows covers one TCR beta chain sequence. In germline, CDR1 is WNHNN, CDR2 SYGVQD (reference sequence). This CDR3 comprises 14 residues. Trimming at V came to 4 bases and at J to 5 bases, leaving 8 bases not matched to a gene. The sample is drawn from a study of blood T cell repertoires in COVID-19. On the study more broadly: Samples taken during acute and convalescent COVID-19 were collected in the United States, Italy and Spain. PBMCs, B-cell-depleted T cells, or T cells were the source of the cDNA or gDNA that made up the material.

The method was immunoSEQ multiplex PCR; TCRdb's version includes in-frame clones alone and lacks a portion of them. This table has approximately 97,000 clones, around nine tenths appearing once. The TCR originated in a man aged 45-65 years with COVID-19, enrolled during active disease. The rearrangement links TRBV10-1 to TRBJ2-7; 7 nucleotides agree with TRBD1. Input material: peripheral blood. The CDR3 is CASSVSRQGNEQYF. The CDR3 DNA reads as TGCGCCAGCAGTGTGAGCAGACAGGGCAACGAGCAGTACTTC.